Listed here are 3 T cell receptor beta chains from one sample, sequenced in a study of blood T cell repertoires in COVID-19. The repertoire was sequenced with immunoSEQ multiplex PCR; TCRdb's copy has only in-frame clones and lacks some. The repertoire has about 300,000 clones, over 75% of them found once; the top ten carry approximately 6.8%. The sample consisted of peripheral blood. The receptors stem from a woman under 40 with COVID-19, enrolled during active disease.

The chain uses TRBV30 and TRBJ2-7; 7 bases fit TRBD1. The CDR3 is made up of 13 amino acids. In germline, CDR1 is GTSNPN, CDR2 SVGIG (reference sequence). J was trimmed by 3 bases and V by 3 bases; bases with no gene match: 5. The CDR3 is CAWRETGLYEQYF. The CDR3, as DNA: TGTGCCTGGAGGGAGACAGGGCTCTACGAGCAGTACTTC.

The chain has TRBV10-3 and TRBJ2-3; D not certain. CDR1 is ENHRY, CDR2 SYGVKD, per germline. The CDR3 contains 15 residues. V dropped 0 bases and J dropped 2 bases, with 9 bases sitting between them. CDR3 amino acids: CAISESSQATDTQYF. Here the CDR3 DNA reads TGTGCCATCAGTGAGTCCTCCCAAGCCACAGATACGCAGTATTTT.

This clone was detected once. V usage is TRBV27 and J usage is TRBJ2-5; D gene unclear. The CDR3 is 16 amino acids. The ends were cut back, 6 bases at V and 2 bases at J, with 19 bases in the middle. Per germline, CDR1 MNHEY and CDR2 SMNVEV (reference sequence). The CDR3 bases are TGTGCCAGCAGACCGACAAACCTAAACTTTCAAGAGACCCAGTACTTC. Amino acids: CASRPTNLNFQETQYF.